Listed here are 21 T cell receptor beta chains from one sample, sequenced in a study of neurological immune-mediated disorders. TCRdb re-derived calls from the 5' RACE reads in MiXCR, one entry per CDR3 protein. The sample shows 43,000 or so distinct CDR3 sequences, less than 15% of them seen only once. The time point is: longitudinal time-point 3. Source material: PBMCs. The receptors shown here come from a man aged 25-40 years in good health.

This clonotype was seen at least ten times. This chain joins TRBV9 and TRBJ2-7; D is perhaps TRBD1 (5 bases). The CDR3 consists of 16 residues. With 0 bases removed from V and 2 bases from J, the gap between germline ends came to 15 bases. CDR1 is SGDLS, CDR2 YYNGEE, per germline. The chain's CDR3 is CASSVELGRVTYEQYF. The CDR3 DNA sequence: TGTGCCAGCAGCGTAGAGCTCGGCAGGGTGACCTACGAGCAGTACTTC.

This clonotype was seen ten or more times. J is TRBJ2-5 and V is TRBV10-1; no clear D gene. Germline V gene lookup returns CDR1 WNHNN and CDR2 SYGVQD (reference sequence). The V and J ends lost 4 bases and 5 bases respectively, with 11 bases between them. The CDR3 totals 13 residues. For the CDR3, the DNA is TGCGCCAGCAGTGTGAGCTGGGGTGAGACCCAGTACTTC. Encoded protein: CASSVSWGETQYF.

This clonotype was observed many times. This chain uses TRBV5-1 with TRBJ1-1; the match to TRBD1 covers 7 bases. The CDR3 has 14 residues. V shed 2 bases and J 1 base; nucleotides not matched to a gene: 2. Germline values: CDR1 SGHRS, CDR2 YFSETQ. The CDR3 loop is CASSFGTANTEAFF. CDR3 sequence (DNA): TGCGCCAGCAGCTTCGGGACAGCGAACACTGAAGCTTTCTTT.

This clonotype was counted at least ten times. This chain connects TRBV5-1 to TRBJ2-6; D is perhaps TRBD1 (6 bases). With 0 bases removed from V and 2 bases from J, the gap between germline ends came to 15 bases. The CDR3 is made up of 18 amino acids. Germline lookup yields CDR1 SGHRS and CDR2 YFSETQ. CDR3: CASSLVAGVGAGANVLTF. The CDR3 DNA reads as TGCGCCAGCAGCTTGGTGGCAGGGGTGGGGGCTGGGGCCAACGTCCTGACTTTC.

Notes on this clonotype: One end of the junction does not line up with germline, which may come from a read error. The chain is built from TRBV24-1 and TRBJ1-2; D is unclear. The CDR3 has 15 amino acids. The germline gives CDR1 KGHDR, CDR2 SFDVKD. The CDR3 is CATSDPGKGIEGYTF. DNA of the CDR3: TGTGCCACCAGTGACCCTGGGAAAGGGATCGAGGGCTACACATTC.

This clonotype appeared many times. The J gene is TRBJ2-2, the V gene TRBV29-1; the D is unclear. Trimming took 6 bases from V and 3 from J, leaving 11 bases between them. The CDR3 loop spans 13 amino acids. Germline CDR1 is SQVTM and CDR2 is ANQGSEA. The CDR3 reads CSVQEGDTGELFF. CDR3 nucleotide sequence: TGCAGCGTGCAAGAAGGAGACACCGGGGAGCTGTTTTTT.

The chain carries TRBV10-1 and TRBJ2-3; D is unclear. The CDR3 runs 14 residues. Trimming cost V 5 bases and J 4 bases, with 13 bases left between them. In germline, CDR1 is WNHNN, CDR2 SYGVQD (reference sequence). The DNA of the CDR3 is TGCGCCAGCAGTAGAACGGTGGTCGCAGATACGCAGTATTTT. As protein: CASSRTVVADTQYF.

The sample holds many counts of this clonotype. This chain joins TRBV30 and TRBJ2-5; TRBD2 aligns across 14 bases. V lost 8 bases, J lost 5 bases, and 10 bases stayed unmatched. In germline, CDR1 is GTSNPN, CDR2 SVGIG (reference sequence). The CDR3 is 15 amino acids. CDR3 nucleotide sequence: TGTGCCGGAAGGAGACTAGCGGGAGGGTCGGAGACCCAGTACTTC. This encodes CAGRRLAGGSETQYF.

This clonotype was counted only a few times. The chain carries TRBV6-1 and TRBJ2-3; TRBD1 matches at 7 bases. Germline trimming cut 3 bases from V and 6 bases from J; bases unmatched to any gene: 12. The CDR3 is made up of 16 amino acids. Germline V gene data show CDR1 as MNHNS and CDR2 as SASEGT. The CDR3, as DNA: TGTGCCAGCAGTGATCGAGTGACAGGGCAAATCGATACGCAGTATTTT. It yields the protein CASSDRVTGQIDTQYF.

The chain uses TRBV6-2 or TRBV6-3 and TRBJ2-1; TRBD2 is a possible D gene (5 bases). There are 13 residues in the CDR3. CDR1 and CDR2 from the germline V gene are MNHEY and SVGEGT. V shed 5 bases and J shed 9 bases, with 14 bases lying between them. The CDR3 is CASSGRDLGEQFF. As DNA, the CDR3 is TGTGCCAGCAGTGGACGGGATCTTGGTGAGCAGTTCTTC.

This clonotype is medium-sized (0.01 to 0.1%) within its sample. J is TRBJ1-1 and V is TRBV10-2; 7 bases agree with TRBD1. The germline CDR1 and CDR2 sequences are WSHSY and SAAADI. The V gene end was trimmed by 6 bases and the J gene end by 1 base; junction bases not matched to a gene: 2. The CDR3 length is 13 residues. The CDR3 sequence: CASSRGENTEAFF. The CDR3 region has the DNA TGCGCCAGCAGCAGGGGGGAGAACACTGAAGCTTTCTTT.

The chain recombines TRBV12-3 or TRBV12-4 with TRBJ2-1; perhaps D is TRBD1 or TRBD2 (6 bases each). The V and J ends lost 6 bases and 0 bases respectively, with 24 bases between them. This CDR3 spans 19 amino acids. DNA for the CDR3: TGTGCCAGCAGCTCTCGACAGGTCGGGAGTACCAGCTCCTACAATGAGCAGTTCTTC. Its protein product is CASSSRQVGSTSSYNEQFF.

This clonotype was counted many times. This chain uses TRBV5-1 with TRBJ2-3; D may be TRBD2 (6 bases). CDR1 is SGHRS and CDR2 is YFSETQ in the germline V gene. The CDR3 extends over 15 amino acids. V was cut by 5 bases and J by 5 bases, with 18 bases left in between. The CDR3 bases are TGCGCCAGCAGTTTGTTCCAGGGAGGCGTAGATACGCAGTATTTT. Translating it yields CASSLFQGGVDTQYF.

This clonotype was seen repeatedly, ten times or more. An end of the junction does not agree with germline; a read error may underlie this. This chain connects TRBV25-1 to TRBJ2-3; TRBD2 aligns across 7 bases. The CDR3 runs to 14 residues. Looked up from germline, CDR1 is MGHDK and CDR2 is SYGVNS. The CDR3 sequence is CANSSGLYTDTQYF. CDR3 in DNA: TGTGCCAACAGTTCGGGACTATACACAGATACGCAGTATTTT.

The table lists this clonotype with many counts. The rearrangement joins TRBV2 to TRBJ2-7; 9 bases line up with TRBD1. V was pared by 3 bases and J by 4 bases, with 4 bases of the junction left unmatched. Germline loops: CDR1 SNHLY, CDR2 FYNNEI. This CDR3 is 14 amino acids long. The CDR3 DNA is TGTGCCAGCAGTGACCCACAGGGGGCTTACGAGCAGTACTTC. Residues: CASSDPQGAYEQYF.

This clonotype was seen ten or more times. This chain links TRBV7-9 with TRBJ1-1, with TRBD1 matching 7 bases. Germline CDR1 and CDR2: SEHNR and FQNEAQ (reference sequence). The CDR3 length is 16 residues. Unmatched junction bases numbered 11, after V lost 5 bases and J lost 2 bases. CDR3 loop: CASSPGTALPNTEAFF. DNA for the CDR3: TGTGCCAGCAGCCCCGGGACAGCATTACCTAACACTGAAGCTTTCTTT.

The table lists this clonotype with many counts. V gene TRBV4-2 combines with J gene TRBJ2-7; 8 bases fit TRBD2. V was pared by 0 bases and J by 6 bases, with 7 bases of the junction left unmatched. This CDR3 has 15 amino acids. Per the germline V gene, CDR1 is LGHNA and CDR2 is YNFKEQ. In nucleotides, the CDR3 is TGTGCCAGCAGCCAAGATTTCAGCGGGAGACGCGAGCAGTACTTC. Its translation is CASSQDFSGRREQYF.

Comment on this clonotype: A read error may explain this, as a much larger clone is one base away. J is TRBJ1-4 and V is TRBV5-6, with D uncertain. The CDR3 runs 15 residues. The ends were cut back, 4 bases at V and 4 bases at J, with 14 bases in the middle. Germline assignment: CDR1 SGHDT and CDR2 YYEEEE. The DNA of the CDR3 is TGTGCCAGCAGCCCACGATGGAACCTTAATGAAAAACTGTTTTTT. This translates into CASSPRWNLNEKLFF.

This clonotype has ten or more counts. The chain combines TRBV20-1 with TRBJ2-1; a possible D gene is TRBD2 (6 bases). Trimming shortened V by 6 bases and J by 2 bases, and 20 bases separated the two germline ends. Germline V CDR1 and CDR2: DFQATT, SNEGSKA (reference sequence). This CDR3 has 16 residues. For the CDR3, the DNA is TGCAGTGCCGAAGTTGCGGGGACGGTGGCCTACAATGAGCAGTTCTTC. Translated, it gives CSAEVAGTVAYNEQFF.

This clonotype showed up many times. CDR3 DNA sequence: TGCGCCAGCAGCTTGGCAACTAGCGGCTACAATGAGCAGTTCTTC. This translates into CASSLATSGYNEQFF. The V call is TRBV5-1, the J call TRBJ2-1; 8 nucleotides agree with TRBD2. The CDR3 sequence is 15 residues long. Germline values: CDR1 SGHRS, CDR2 YFSETQ. The junction had 2 bases not matched to a gene; V was cut back by 0 bases and J by 3 bases.

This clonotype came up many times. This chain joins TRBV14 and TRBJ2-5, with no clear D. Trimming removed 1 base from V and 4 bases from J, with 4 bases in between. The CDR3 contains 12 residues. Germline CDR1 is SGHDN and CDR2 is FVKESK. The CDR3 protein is CASSQARETQYF. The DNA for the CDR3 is TGTGCCAGCAGCCAAGCGCGAGAGACCCAGTACTTC.